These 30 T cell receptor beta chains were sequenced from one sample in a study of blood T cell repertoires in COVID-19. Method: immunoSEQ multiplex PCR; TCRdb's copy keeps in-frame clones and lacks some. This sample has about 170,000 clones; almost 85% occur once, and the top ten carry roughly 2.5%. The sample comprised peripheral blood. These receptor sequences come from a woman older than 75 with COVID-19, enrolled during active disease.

CDR3 nucleotides: TGTGCCAGCAGCCAAGGGTCAGGGGATTCACCCCTCCACTTT. Translated, it gives CASSQGSGDSPLHF. The J gene is TRBJ1-6, the V gene TRBV3-1 (or the pseudogene TRBV3-2), with D tentatively TRBD1 (6 bases). The ends were cut back, 1 base at V and 8 bases at J, with 9 bases in the middle. The CDR3 spans 14 residues. Germline values: CDR1 LGHDT, CDR2 YNNKEL (reference sequence).

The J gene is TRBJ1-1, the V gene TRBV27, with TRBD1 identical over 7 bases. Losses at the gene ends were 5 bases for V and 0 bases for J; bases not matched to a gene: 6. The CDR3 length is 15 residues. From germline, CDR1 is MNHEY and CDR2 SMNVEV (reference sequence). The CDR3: CASSRPTGMNTEAFF. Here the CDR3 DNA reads TGTGCCAGCAGTCGCCCGACAGGGATGAACACTGAAGCTTTCTTT.

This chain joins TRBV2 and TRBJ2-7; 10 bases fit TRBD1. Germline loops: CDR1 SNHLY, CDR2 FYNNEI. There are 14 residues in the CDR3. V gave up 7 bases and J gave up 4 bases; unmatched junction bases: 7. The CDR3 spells CASTPRTGGYEQYF. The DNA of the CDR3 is TGTGCCAGCACCCCAAGGACAGGGGGATACGAGCAGTACTTC.

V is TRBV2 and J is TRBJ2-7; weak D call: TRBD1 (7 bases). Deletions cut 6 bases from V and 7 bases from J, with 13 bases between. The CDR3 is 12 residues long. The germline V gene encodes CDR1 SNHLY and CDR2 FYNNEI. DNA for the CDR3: TGTGCCAGCAGGGAGGGGGCGCGGGAGCAGTACTTC. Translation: CASREGAREQYF.

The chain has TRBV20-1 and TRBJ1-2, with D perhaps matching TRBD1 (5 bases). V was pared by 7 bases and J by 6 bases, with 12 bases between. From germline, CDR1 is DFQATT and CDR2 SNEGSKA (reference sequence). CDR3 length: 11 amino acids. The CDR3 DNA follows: TGCAGTGGGTTTGGGGGGGATGGCTACACCTTC. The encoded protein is CSGFGGDGYTF.

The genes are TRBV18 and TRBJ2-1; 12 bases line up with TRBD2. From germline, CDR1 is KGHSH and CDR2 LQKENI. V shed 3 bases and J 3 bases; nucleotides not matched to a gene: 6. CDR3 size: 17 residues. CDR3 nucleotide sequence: TGTGCCAGCTCACCGGCTAGGACTAGCGGGAACTACAATGAGCAGTTCTTC. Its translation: CASSPARTSGNYNEQFF.

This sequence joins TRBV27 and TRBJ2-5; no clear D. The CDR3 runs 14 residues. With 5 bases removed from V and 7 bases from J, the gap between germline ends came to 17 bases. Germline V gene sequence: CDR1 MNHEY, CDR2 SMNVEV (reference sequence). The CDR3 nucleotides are TGTGCCAGCAGTCCCAATGGCCCCTACAGGACCCAGTACTTC. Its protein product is CASSPNGPYRTQYF.

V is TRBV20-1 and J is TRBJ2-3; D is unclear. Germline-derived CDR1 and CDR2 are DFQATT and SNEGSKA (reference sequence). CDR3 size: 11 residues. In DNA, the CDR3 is TGCAGCCCGAGAGAGCCCGATACGCAGTATTTT. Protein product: CSPREPDTQYF.

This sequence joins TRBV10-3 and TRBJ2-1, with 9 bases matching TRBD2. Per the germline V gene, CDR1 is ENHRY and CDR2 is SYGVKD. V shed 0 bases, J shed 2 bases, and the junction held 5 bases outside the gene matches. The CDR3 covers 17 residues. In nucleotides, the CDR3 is TGTGCCATCAGTGAGTCGGGTAGCGGGGGCCCCTACAATGAGCAGTTCTTC. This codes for CAISESGSGGPYNEQFF.

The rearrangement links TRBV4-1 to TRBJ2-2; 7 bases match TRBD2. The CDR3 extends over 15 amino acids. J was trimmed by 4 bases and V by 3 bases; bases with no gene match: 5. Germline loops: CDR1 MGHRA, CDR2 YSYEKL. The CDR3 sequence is CASSQLGLLTGELFF. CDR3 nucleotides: TGCGCCAGCAGCCAGCTGGGACTACTCACCGGGGAGCTGTTTTTT.

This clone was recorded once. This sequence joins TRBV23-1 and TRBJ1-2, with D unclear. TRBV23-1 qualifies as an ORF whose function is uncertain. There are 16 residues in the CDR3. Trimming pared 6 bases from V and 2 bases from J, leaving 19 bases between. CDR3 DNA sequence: TGCGCCAGCAGCCAAACGGTCCTTAACCCCAACTATGGCTACACCTTC. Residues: CASSQTVLNPNYGYTF.

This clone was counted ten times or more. CDR3: CSANWSQHF. The CDR3 DNA reads as TGCAGTGCCAACTGGTCCCAGCATTTT. The gene calls are TRBV20-1 and TRBJ1-5; D is ambiguous. The V gene lost 6 bases and the J gene lost 11 bases, with 8 bases spanning the gap. This CDR3 contains 9 residues. Per the germline V gene, CDR1 is DFQATT and CDR2 is SNEGSKA (reference sequence).

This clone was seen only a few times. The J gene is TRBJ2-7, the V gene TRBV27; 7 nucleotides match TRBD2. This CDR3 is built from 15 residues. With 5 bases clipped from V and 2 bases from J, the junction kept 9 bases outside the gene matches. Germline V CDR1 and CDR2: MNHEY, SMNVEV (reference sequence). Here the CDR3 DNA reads TGTGCCAGCAGTCTTCACCTAGCGGACCCCTACGAGCAGTACTTC. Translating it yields CASSLHLADPYEQYF.

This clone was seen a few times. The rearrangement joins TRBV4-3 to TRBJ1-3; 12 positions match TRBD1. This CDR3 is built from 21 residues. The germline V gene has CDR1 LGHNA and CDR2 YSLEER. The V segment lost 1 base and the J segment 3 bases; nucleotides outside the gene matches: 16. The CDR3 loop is CASSQAWYGTGGAPIGNTIYF. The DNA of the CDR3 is TGCGCCAGCAGCCAAGCCTGGTACGGGACAGGGGGCGCCCCGATTGGAAACACCATATATTTT.

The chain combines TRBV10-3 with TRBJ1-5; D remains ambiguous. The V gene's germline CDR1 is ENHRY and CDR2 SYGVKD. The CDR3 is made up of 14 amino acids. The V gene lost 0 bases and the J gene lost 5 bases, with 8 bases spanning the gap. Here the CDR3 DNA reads TGTGCCATCAGTGAGTCTGGGAGTCATCAGCCCCAGCATTTT. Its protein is CAISESGSHQPQHF.

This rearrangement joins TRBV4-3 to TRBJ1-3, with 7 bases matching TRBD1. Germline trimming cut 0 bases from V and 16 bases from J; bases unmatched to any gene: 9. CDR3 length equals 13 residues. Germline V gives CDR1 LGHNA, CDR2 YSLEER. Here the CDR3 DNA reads TGCGCCAGCAGCCAAGATTCCTGGACAGGAGTCTATTTT. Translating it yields CASSQDSWTGVYF.

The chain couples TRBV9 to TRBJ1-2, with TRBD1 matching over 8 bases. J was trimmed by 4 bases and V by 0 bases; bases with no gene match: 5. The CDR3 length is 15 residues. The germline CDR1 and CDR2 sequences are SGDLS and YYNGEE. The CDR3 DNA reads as TGTGCCAGCAGCGTAGCAGGACAGGGTATCTATGGCTACACCTTC. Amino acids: CASSVAGQGIYGYTF.

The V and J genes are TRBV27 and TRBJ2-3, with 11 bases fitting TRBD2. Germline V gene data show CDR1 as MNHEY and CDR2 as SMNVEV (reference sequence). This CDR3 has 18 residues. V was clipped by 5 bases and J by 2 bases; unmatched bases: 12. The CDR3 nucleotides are TGTGCCAGCAGTAGAGGTCTAGCGGGAGGAGTAAACACAGATACGCAGTATTTT. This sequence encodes CASSRGLAGGVNTDTQYF.

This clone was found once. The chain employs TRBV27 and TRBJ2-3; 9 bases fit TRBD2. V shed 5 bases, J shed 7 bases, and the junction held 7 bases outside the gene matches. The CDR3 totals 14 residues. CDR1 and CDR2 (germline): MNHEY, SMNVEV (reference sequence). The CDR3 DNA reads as TGTGCCAGCAGTGTGCGGGAGGGCCTGTATACGCAGTATTTT. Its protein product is CASSVREGLYTQYF.

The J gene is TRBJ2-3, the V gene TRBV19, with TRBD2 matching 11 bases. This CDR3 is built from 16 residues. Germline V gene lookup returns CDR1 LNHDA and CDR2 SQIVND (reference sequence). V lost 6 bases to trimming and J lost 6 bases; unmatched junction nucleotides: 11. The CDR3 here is CASSPGLAVLRDTQYF. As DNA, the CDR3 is TGTGCCAGTAGCCCGGGACTAGCGGTTCTCCGGGATACGCAGTATTTT.

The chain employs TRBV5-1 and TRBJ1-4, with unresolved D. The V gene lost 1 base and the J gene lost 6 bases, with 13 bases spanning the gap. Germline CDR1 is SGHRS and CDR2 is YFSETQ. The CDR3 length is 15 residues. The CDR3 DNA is TGCGCCAGCAGCTTGTCGACTGACCTTTATGAAAAACTGTTTTTT. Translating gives CASSLSTDLYEKLFF.

The CDR3 DNA follows: TGTGCCAGCAGCTTAGTTGTCGGTCAGGGGATTGAAGCTTTCTTT. This translates into CASSLVVGQGIEAFF. V is TRBV7-9 and J is TRBJ1-1, with D perhaps matching TRBD1 (6 bases). CDR3 size: 15 residues. Germline V gene data show CDR1 as SEHNR and CDR2 as FQNEAQ (reference sequence). Trimming pared 1 base from V and 7 bases from J, leaving 16 bases between.

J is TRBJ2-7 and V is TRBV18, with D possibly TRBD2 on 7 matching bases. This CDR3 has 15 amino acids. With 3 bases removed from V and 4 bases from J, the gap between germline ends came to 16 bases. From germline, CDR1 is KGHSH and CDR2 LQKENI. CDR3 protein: CASSPAGGRGYEQYF. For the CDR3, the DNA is TGTGCCAGCTCACCCGCCGGGGGGCGCGGGTACGAGCAGTACTTC.

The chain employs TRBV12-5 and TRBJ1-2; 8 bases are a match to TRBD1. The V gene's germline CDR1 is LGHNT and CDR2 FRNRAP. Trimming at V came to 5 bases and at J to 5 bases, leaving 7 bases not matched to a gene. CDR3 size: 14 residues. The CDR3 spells CASGEEDRGYGYTF. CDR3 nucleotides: TGTGCTAGTGGTGAAGAAGACAGGGGATATGGCTACACCTTC.

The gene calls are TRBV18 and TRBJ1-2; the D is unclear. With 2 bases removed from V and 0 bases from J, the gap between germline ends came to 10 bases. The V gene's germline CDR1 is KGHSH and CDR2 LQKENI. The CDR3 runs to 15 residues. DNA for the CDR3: TGTGCCAGCTCACCAGTGACGGAGACTAACTATGGCTACACCTTC. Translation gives CASSPVTETNYGYTF.

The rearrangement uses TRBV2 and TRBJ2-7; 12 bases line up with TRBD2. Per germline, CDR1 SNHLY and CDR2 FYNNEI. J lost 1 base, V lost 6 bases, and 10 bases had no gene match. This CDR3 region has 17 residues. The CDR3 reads CASRGLAGRANSYEQYF. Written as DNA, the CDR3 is TGTGCCAGCAGAGGACTAGCGGGACGGGCTAATTCCTACGAGCAGTACTTC.

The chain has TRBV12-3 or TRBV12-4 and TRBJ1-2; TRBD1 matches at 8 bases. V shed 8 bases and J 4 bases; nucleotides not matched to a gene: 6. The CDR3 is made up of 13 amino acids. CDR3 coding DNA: TGTGCCAGCCGCTACGGGACAGGCTATGGCTACACCTTC. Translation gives CASRYGTGYGYTF.

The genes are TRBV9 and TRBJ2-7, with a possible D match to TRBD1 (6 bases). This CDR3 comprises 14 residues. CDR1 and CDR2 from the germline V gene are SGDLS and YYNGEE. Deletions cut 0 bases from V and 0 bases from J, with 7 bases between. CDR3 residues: CASSVGDTSYEQYF. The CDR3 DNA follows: TGTGCCAGCAGCGTAGGGGACACCTCCTACGAGCAGTACTTC.

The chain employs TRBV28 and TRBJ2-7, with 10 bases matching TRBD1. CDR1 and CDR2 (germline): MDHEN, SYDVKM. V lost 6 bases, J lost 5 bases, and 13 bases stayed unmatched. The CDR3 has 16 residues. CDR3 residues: CASSLWGQGLNHEQYF. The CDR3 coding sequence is TGTGCCAGCAGCCTTTGGGGACAGGGGCTGAATCACGAGCAGTACTTC.

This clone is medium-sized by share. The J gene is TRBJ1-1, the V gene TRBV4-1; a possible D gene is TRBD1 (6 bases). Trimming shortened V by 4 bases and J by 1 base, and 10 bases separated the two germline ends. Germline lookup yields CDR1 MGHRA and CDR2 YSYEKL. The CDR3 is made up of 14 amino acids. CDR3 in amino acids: CASSPDSPNTEAFF. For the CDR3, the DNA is TGCGCCAGCAGCCCGGACAGCCCGAACACTGAAGCTTTCTTT.